A selection of T cell receptor beta chains follows, all from one sample in a study of blood T cell repertoires in COVID-19. Generated by immunoSEQ multiplex PCR, the TCRdb table keeps only in-frame clones and is missing some. The sample records under 200,000 clones, around four fifths being singletons. Sequenced: peripheral blood. The receptor source for this set is a woman over 75 with COVID-19, enrolled during active disease. Both conserved end residues are part of each CDR3. Fields, in order: V gene, J gene, CDR3 protein.

V: TRBV10-2; J: TRBJ1-2; CDR3: CASTQGQVYGYTF
V: TRBV24-1; J: TRBJ1-2; CDR3: CATSDREDGYTF
V: TRBV27; J: TRBJ2-1; CDR3: CASSLRTDNEQFF
V: TRBV27; J: TRBJ1-5; CDR3: CASSFWGDQPQHF
V: TRBV9; J: TRBJ1-2; CDR3: CASSARTGTGYTF
V: TRBV5-6; J: TRBJ1-1; CDR3: CASSSTVSNTEAFF
V: TRBV29-1; J: TRBJ2-6; CDR3: CSVQTGGSGANVLTF
V: TRBV5-4; J: TRBJ2-3; CDR3: CASSLGDRGTDTQYF
V: TRBV27; J: TRBJ1-3; CDR3: CASRKGGAGNTIYF
V: TRBV6-4; J: TRBJ2-2; CDR3: CASSEGQVSGELFF
V: TRBV4-1; J: TRBJ2-7; CDR3: CASSQDRAIPYEQYF
V: TRBV5-1; J: TRBJ2-1; CDR3: CASSPRPRGDNEQFF
V: TRBV2; J: TRBJ2-2; CDR3: CAIEGPRFREGGNTGELFF
V: TRBV14; J: TRBJ1-4; CDR3: CASSQATGEREKLFF
V: TRBV12-3/TRBV12-4; J: TRBJ1-5; CDR3: CASSLGQNQPQHF
V: TRBV5-1; J: TRBJ2-1; CDR3: CASSLELAAMEQFF
V: TRBV27; J: TRBJ2-1; CDR3: CASSFIAGHNEQFF
V: TRBV4-1; J: TRBJ2-2; CDR3: CASSRDSSGGAGTGELFF
V: TRBV3-1/TRBV3-2; J: TRBJ1-3; CDR3: CASRSRAGNTIYF
V: TRBV3-1/TRBV3-2; J: TRBJ1-1; CDR3: CASSQVGADTEAFF